The table lists the clone carrying this TCR beta chain with a count of one. Its target is not known. The data originate from a study of T cells in localized non-small cell lung cancer. Study conclusions and caveats: Longer overall survival was linked to higher blood T cell density. Uninvolved nearby lung showed the greatest T cell clonality, exceeding that found in tumor. Sequencing was limited to one tumor region, leaving the possibility of heterogeneity open. When the top 100 tumor clones were examined, a median around 50 of them also appeared in the adjacent lung, which was paired and uninvolved.

Some clones are missing from TCRdb's copy, which holds only in-frame ones; the method was immunoSEQ multiplex PCR. The sample holds some 38,000 clones, roughly 88% seen once. The material sequenced was peripheral blood mononuclear cells, taken before any cancer treatment. The sequence came from a male donor at least 60 years old with stage II lung adenocarcinoma.

The CDR3 loop reads CASSSLSRTGSYEQYF. In DNA, the CDR3 is TGTGCCAGCAGCTCCCTAAGTCGGACAGGGTCCTACGAGCAGTACTTC. The chain joins TRBV7-9 to TRBJ2-7, with TRBD1 matching over 8 bases. CDR1 and CDR2 from the germline V gene are SEHNR and FQNEAQ (reference sequence). This CDR3 has 16 amino acids. V dropped 4 bases and J dropped 1; count of bases not matched to a gene: 9.